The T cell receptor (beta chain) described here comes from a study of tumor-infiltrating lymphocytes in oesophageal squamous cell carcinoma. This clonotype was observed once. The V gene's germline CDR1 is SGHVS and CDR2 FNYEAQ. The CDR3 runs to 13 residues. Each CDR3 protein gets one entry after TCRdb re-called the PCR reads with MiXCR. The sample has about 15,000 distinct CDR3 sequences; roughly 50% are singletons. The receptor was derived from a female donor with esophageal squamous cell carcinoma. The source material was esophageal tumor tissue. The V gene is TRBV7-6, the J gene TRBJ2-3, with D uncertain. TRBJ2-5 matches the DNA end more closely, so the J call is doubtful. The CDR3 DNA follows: TGTGCCAGCAGCCTGGAACCCAAAGAGACCCAGTACTTC. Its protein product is CASSLEPKETQYF.